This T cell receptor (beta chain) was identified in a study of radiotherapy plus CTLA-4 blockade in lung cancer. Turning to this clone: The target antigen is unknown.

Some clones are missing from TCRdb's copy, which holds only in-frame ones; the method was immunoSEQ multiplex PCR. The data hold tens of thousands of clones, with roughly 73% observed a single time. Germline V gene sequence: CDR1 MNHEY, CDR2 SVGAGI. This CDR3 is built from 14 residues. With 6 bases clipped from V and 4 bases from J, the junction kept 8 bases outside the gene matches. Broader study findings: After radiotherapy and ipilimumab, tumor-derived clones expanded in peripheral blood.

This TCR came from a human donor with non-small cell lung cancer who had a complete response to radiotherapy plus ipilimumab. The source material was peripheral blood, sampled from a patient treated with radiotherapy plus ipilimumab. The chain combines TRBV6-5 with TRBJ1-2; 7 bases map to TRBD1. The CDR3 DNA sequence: TGTGCCAGCAGCCGCACGACAGGGCCCTATGGCTACACCTTC. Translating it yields CASSRTTGPYGYTF.